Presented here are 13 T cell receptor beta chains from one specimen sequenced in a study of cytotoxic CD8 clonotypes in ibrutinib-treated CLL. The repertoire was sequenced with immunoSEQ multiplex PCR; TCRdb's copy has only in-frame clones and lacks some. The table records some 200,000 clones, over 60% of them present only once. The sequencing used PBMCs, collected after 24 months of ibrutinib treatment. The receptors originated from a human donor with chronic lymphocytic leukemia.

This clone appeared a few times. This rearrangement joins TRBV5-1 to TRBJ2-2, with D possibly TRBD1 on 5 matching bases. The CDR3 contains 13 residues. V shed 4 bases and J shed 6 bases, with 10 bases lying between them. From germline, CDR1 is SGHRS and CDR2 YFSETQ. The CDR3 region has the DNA TGCGCCAGCAGCCCACGGACATCCGGGGAGCTGTTTTTT. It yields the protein CASSPRTSGELFF.

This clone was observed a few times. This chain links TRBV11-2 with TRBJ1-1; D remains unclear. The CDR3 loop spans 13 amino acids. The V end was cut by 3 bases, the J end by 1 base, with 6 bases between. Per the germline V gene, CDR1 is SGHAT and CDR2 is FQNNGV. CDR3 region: CASSFTENTEAFF. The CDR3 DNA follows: TGTGCCAGCAGCTTCACAGAGAACACTGAAGCTTTCTTT.

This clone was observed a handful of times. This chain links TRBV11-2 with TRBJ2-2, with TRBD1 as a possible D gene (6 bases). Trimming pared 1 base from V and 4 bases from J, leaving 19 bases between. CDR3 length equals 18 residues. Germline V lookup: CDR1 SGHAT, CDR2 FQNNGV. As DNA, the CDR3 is TGTGCCAGCAGCTTAGGATGGGTTCGCGACAGGTTCACCGGGGAGCTGTTTTTT. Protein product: CASSLGWVRDRFTGELFF.

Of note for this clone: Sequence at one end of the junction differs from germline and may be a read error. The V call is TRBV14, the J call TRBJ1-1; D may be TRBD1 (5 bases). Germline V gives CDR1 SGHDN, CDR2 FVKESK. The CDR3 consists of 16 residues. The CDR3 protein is CASSQARGGVNTEAFF. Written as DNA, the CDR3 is TGTGCCAGCAGCCAAGCCCGAGGAGGGGTGAATACTGAAGCTTTCTTT.

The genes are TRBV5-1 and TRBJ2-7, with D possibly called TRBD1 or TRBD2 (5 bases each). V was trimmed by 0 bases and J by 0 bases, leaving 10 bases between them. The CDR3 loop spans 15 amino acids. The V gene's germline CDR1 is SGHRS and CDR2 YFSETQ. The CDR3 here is CASSLGAGSSYEQYF. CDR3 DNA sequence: TGCGCCAGCAGCTTGGGGGCAGGGAGCTCCTACGAGCAGTACTTC.

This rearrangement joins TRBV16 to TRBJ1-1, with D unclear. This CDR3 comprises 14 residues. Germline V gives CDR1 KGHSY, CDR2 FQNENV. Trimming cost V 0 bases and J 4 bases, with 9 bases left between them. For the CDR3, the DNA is TGTGCCAGCAGCCAATCTGCCGGGATCACTGAAGCTTTCTTT. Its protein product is CASSQSAGITEAFF.

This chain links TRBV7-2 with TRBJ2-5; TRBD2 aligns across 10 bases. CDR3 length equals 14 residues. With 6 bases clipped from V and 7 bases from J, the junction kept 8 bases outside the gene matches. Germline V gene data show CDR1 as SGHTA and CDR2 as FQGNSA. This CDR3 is CASRTLAGEWTQYF. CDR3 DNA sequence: TGTGCCAGCAGAACCCTAGCGGGAGAGTGGACCCAGTACTTC.

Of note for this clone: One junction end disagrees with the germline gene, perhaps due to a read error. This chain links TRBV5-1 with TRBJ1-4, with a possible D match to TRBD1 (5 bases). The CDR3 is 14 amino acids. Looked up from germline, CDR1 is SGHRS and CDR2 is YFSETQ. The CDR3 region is CASTLRGPNEKLFF. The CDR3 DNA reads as TGCGCCAGCACCTTGAGGGGACCTAATGAAAAACTGTTTTTT.

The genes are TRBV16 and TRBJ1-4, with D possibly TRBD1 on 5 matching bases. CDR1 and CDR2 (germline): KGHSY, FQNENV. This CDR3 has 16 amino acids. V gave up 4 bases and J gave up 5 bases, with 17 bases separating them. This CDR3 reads CASSLVIGTYNEKLFF. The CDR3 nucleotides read TGTGCCAGCAGCCTCGTGATAGGGACGTACAATGAAAAACTGTTTTTT.

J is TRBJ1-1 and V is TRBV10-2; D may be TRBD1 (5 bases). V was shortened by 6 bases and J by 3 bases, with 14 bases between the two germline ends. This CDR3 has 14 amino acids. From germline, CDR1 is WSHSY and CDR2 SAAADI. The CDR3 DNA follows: TGCGCCAGCAGAGGACAAGCCCAGGACACTGAAGCTTTCTTT. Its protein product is CASRGQAQDTEAFF.

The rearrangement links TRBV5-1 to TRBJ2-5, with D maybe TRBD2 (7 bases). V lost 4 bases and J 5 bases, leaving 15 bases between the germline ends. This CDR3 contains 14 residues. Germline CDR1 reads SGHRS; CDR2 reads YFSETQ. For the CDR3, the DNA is TGCGCCAGCAGCCCCAGGGGTAGCGGGGAGACCCAGTACTTC. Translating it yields CASSPRGSGETQYF.

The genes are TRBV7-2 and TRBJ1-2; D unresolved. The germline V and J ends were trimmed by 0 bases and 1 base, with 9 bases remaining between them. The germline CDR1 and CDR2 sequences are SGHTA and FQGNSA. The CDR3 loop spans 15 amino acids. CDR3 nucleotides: TGTGCCAGCAGCTTAGCCACAGCATATAACTATGGCTACACCTTC. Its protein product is CASSLATAYNYGYTF.

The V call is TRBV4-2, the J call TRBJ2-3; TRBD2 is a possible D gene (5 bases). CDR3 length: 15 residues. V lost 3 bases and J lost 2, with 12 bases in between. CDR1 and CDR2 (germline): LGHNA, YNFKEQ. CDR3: CASSHSRTVTDTQYF. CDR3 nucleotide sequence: TGTGCCAGCAGCCACTCTAGGACTGTCACAGATACGCAGTATTTT.